The clone carrying this T cell receptor beta chain was picked up one time. The antigen is undetermined. This specimen comes from a study of OX40 agonist ivuxolimab in advanced cancers. Study as a whole: Patients were dosed intravenously with ivuxolimab at 0.01 to 10 mg/kg every 2 weeks. Partial responses were achieved by three patients, one with hepatocellular carcinoma and two with cutaneous melanoma.

General study results and limits: Dose levels from 0.1 to 3.0 mg/kg saw CD4+ and CD8+ blood T cells expand clonally by week 6.

The assay was immunoSEQ multiplex PCR, and TCRdb's table has in-frame clones only and misses some. Altogether tens of thousands of clones are present, roughly 84% being singletons, with the ten largest covering more than 0.25%. There are 15 residues in the CDR3. Germline values: CDR1 MNHEY, CDR2 SVGAGI. Trimming cost V 2 bases and J 9 bases, with 14 bases left between them. Material: CD4+ or CD8+ T cells sorted from blood, obtained in a trial of the OX40 agonist ivuxolimab. This TCR derives from an adult with an advanced solid tumor such as melanoma, head and neck, liver or kidney cancer. The rearrangement uses TRBV6-5 and TRBJ1-6, with a possible D match to TRBD1 (6 bases). DNA for the CDR3: TGTGCCAGCAGTTACATTAACAGGGCGGGTTCACCCCTCCACTTT. Translation: CASSYINRAGSPLHF.